These T cell receptor beta chains were read from a single sample in a study of T cells in Graves' hyperthyroidism and ophthalmopathy. Each CDR3 protein gets one entry after TCRdb re-called the multiplex PCR reads with MiXCR. The data hold 370,000 or so distinct CDR3 sequences, with 15% to 19% observed a single time. Material for sequencing was blood. The source of these receptors is a woman between 18 and 30 years old with Graves' hyperthyroidism that later progressed to Graves' ophthalmopathy. Both conserved end residues are part of each CDR3. A D gene is named only where the DNA matches it firmly.

>TRBV7-6|TRBJ2-7|TRBD2
CASSRYTSGGLYEQYF
>TRBV27|TRBJ1-2|.
CASSPGAGANYGYTF
>TRBV6-4|TRBJ2-1|TRBD1
CASSVGQGGTEQFF
>TRBV29-1|TRBJ2-7|TRBD1
CSVESGQGYEQYF
>TRBV5-6|TRBJ2-3|TRBD2
CASSFFLVRTPGGDTHYF
>TRBV20-1|TRBJ1-6|.
CSARDYNSPLHF
>TRBV19|TRBJ2-1|.
CASSMGNRVRNEQFF
>TRBV6-2/TRBV6-3|TRBJ2-1|TRBD2
CASSYWTSGRHRNEQFF
>TRBV25-1|TRBJ1-5|.
CASSESGGLTEPQHF
>TRBV3-1|TRBJ2-3|.
CASSPRLDASTDTQYF
>TRBV12-3/TRBV12-4|TRBJ2-7|.
CASSLAAEGEQYF
>TRBV5-1|TRBJ2-3|TRBD2
CASSLAVAGTDTQYF
>TRBV29-1|TRBJ1-1|.
CSTRDVGSEAFF
>TRBV2|TRBJ1-6|.
CASSERQAWYNSPLHF
>TRBV10-3|TRBJ1-6|.
CAISELGQDNSPLHF
>TRBV20-1|TRBJ1-1|.
CSAPTREHTEAFF
>TRBV28|TRBJ1-4|.
CASSISPGAPNEKLFF
>TRBV28|TRBJ2-3|TRBD1
CASSLRTGSEGTDTQYF
>TRBV7-2|TRBJ2-1|.
CASSLWPSGASSYNEQFF
>TRBV11-2|TRBJ2-7|TRBD2
CASSLLSGRAPEQYF
>TRBV6-1|TRBJ1-1|.
CASSEFPTGNTEAFF
>TRBV3-1|TRBJ1-2|.
CASRKQGANYGYTF
>TRBV20-1|TRBJ2-7|TRBD2
CSAYGTSGLYEQYF
>TRBV2|TRBJ1-3|.
CASRTFPQPGERSGNTIYF
>TRBV27|TRBJ2-1|TRBD2
CASSSHSRLAYEQFF
>TRBV3-1|TRBJ1-2|TRBD1
CASSPSTGGDYGYTF
>TRBV7-6|TRBJ2-3|.
CASSLVRDHTQYF
>TRBV7-8|TRBJ2-7|.
CASSLEPHEPSYEQYF
>TRBV20-1|TRBJ1-5|.
CSAGISATTNQPQHF
>TRBV6-1|TRBJ1-3|.
CASSYPPIGGGNTIYF
>TRBV12-3/TRBV12-4|TRBJ2-7|.
CASSFSSGQGNEQYF
>TRBV20-1|TRBJ2-2|TRBD2
CSARYSGSTGELFF
>TRBV15|TRBJ2-3|.
CATSSRDSSTDTQYF
>TRBV6-1|TRBJ2-7|TRBD2
CASSAEWTSGGYYEQYF
>TRBV10-3|TRBJ2-7|.
CAISESRREQYF
>TRBV4-2|TRBJ2-6|TRBD1
CASGEQGAGGANVLTF
>TRBV12-3/TRBV12-4|TRBJ1-1|.
CASSRTLNTEAFF
>TRBV20-1|TRBJ1-3|.
CSAGSGNTIYF
>TRBV19|TRBJ2-3|TRBD1
CASSIAGGVNTQYF
>TRBV5-6|TRBJ1-2|TRBD1
CASKRQGAHFLYGYTF
>TRBV5-1|TRBJ1-2|.
CASRPQGLEGYTF
>TRBV28|TRBJ1-5|.
CASSQGYSNQPQHF
>TRBV6-1|TRBJ2-7|.
CASSPRGPGRTYEQYF
>TRBV7-7|TRBJ2-5|.
CASSLGVRSARETQYF
>TRBV28|TRBJ2-1|TRBD1
CASSQGTALYNEQFF
>TRBV28|TRBJ2-7|TRBD2
CASGPGLAAYEQYF
>TRBV6-6|TRBJ1-2|.
CASSYSVKGHRNYGYTF
>TRBV20-1|TRBJ2-5|.
CSASGAQETQYF
>TRBV18|TRBJ1-6|TRBD1
CASSPRDRHYNSPLHF
>TRBV7-8|TRBJ1-4|TRBD1
CASSPKGAPNEKLFF
>TRBV27|TRBJ2-7|TRBD1
CASRIVTGGEEQYF